This TCR beta chain was identified in a study of shared clonotypes between healthy human individuals (TCRdb year 2020). For the wider study: The cohort included a few men and a couple of women between 18 and 49 years of age. To estimate repertoire size and how much clonotypes are shared between individuals, the study performed deep sequencing of blood TCR repertoires from about five healthy adults. To increase sequencing depth and limit assay-specific biases, TCR repertoire library preparation and sequencing were carried out by different laboratories using diverse techniques. Per donor, leukapheresis produced somewhere between about 0.94 and 9 billion PBMCs. General findings and caveats noted by the study authors: Sampling was restricted to blood, and TCR repertoires in tissues likely differ from the TCR repertoires found in blood. Because the study included a small number of donors, the genetic and exposure-history diversity represented was limited. Pairwise subsampling indicated that sequencing depth was expected to affect the degree of clonotype sharing among donors.

Donors were healthy HIV-negative adults with no recently reported acute infections or vaccinations. Only Caucasian adults living in Nashville, Tennessee, USA were represented among the donors. For unsorted samples, 75 million to 100 million PBMCs were counted and genomic DNA was extracted with the QIAamp DNA Blood Mini kit. Blood was collected by leukapheresis, and PBMCs were isolated by Ficoll-Histopaque density gradient centrifugation and then cryopreserved in liquid nitrogen vapor phase. The germline V gene gives CDR1 as SGHTA and CDR2 as FQGNSA. Reading from cysteine to phenylalanine, the CDR3 counts 13 amino acids. This entry keeps only the CDR3 DNA: 39 bases, framed from base 1. The trim is 1 base for V and 2 bases for J, with a gap of 6 bases between the germline ends. To note about this clone: The clone's antigen remains unknown. Base qualities are not provided; no much larger clone lies one nucleotide away. Additional DNA sequences in this sample encode the identical CDR3.

Using the deep immunoSEQ assay, multiplex PCR amplified TCR CDR3 regions from genomic DNA. Extracted genomic DNA from each cell subset was distributed evenly across all wells of several immunoSEQ 96-well plates, and each plate was treated as a replicate. Each replicate PCR for unsorted PBMC received approximately 300 ng genomic DNA, equal to about 30,000 T cell genomes. Unsorted PBMC genomic DNA was sequenced across ten immunoSEQ deep assay plates. Purified libraries were quantified with a Qubit 3.0 fluorometer, sized on a Bioanalyzer 2100, and re-quantified with the KAPA Library Quantification kit. Each immunoSEQ 96-well plate was sequenced on its own single-read 150-cycle Illumina NextSeq 550 flow cell. The paper's data handling went like this. Because the immunoSEQ output held only junctional sequences and lacked quality scores, the filtering could not match the filtering applied to full-length reads. To assign V/J genes and CDR3, sequences were annotated using PyIR, a Python wrapper for IgBLAST v1.9, with IMGT germline references. Reads were removed for weak V/J assignments (E-value above 1e-6), missing CDR3, stop codons, out-of-frame junctions, or ambiguous translated residues. V3J clonotypes were defined as sequences sharing the same inferred V gene, J gene, and CDR3 amino acid sequence. The percentage overlap between two repertoires was calculated by dividing the number of shared unique clonotypes by the size of the smaller repertoire. RTK rarefaction, the Chao1 estimator, and Recon v2.1 estimates of unobserved clonotypes were used to assess repertoire richness. The immuneACCESS repertoire file appears here via TCRdb, limited to in-frame rearrangements. These files lack a portion of the clones; in checked studies, under half of the deficit traces to unresolved V genes, and the cause of the others is not known. That table supplies the V and J calls and clone size; D and trimming were determined from the DNA. This sample is represented by hundreds of thousands of clones; about 74% of them were singletons. Around 12% of the sample is in the top ten clones.

The receptor was derived from a woman aged 35 to 49 in good health. Some clones in this sample may be carry-over from other donors' samples. The specimen sequenced was PBMCs. The V and J genes are TRBV7-2 and TRBJ2-7; TRBD1 could be the D gene, as 6 bases match. The CDR3 region: CASSLDRAYEQYF. Here is the DNA: TGTGCCAGCAGCTTAGACAGGGCCTACGAGCAGTACTTC. The variable domain in full, with residues beyond the CDR3 obtained from the reference TRBV7-2 and TRBJ2-7 genes, is GAGVSQSPSNKVTEKGKDVELRCDPISGHTALYWYRQSLGQGLEFLIYFQGNSAPDKSGLPSDRFSAERTGGSVSTLTIQRTQQEDSAVYLCASSLDRAYEQYFGPGTRLTVT.